A single T cell receptor beta chain is shown here with its context. This specimen belongs to a study of blood T cell repertoires in COVID-19. Overall study context: The United States, Italy and Spain provided the acute and convalescent COVID-19 samples. The cDNA or gDNA used as material had been derived from T cells, B-cell-depleted T cells, or PBMCs.

Participants, about 18 to 100 years old, spanned around 26 US areas. Allocation to cohorts depended on clinical history reported by the participants. The method was immunoSEQ multiplex PCR; TCRdb's version includes in-frame clones alone and lacks a portion of them. The repertoire holds about 170,000 clones, around 83% seen once, with approximately 4% in the top ten. CDR3 length: 15 residues. The V and J ends lost 5 bases and 1 base respectively, with 14 bases between them. CDR1 and CDR2 from the germline V gene are SGHTA and FQGNSA. The sequence was collected from a woman between 45 and 65 years old in a cohort exposed to, infected with or recovered from COVID-19 (not recorded which). Sequenced: PBMCs or T cells enriched from blood (not recorded which). V is TRBV7-2 and J is TRBJ2-5; TRBD1 is a possible D gene (6 bases). The CDR3: CASSNSIQGQETQYF. In DNA, the CDR3 is TGTGCCAGCAGCAATTCGATACAGGGCCAAGAGACCCAGTACTTC. Looking up the rest from reference TRBV7-2 and TRBJ2-5 gives the full variable domain: GAGVSQSPSNKVTEKGKDVELRCDPISGHTALYWYRQSLGQGLEFLIYFQGNSAPDKSGLPSDRFSAERTGGSVSTLTIQRTQQEDSAVYLCASSNSIQGQETQYFGPGTRLLVL.